This entry lists 3 T cell receptor beta chains sequenced from one sample in a study of PD-1 blockade in classical Hodgkin lymphoma. As to time point: cycle 4 day 1 (C4D1), after five to seven weeks of nivolumab. Brentuximab vedotin exposure varied among the patients, all of whom had relapsed after autologous stem cell transplantation. Sequenced by immunoSEQ multiplex PCR; TCRdb stores in-frame clones only, minus some. The profile shows about 44,000 clones, around two thirds of them singletons. Specimen: peripheral blood mononuclear cells (PBMCs), collected before the fourth cycle of nivolumab. These receptors were collected from a human donor with classical Hodgkin lymphoma.

On this clone: A read error may explain this, as a much larger clone is one base away. Within the sample, other DNA sequences also encode this same CDR3. This chain connects TRBV9 to TRBJ2-3; D ambiguous. The CDR3 length is 13 residues. Per germline, CDR1 SGDLS and CDR2 YYNGEE. The CDR3 region has the DNA TGTGCTAGCAGCGTAGGCCTCACAGATACGCAGTATTTT. Translated: CASSVGLTDTQYF.

This chain connects TRBV5-1 to TRBJ2-5; TRBD2 aligns across 9 bases. CDR1 and CDR2 (germline): SGHRS, YFSETQ. The CDR3 is 15 residues long. The junction had 11 bases not matched to a gene; V was cut back by 3 bases and J by 8 bases. CDR3 sequence: CASSSGGSGSRTQYF. For the CDR3, the DNA is TGCGCCAGCAGCTCCGGAGGTAGCGGGAGTAGAACCCAGTACTTC.

CDR3 residues: CASSQGEGAPRNYGYTF. The CDR3 DNA reads as TGCGCCAGCAGCCAAGGAGAGGGGGCGCCCCGGAACTATGGCTACACCTTC. This chain connects TRBV4-1 to TRBJ1-2; 7 bases fit TRBD1. CDR3 length equals 17 residues. Germline assignment: CDR1 MGHRA and CDR2 YSYEKL. V lost 1 base to trimming and J lost 2 bases; unmatched junction nucleotides: 10.